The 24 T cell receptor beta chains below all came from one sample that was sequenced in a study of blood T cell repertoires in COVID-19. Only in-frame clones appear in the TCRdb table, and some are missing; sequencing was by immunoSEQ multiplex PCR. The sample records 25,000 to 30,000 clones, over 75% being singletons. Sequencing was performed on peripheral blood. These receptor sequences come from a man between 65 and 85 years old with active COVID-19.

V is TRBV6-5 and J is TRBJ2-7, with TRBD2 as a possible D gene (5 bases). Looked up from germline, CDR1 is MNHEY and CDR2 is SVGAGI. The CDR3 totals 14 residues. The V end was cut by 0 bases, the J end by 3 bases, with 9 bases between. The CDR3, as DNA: TGTGCCAGCAGTTACTCCGAGGGCAGCTACGAGCAGTACTTC. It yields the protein CASSYSEGSYEQYF.

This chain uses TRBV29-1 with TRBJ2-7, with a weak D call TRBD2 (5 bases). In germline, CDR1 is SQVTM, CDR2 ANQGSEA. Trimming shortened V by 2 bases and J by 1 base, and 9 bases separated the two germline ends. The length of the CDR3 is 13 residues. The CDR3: CSVESGGSYEQYF. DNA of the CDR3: TGCAGCGTTGAATCCGGCGGGTCCTACGAGCAGTACTTC.

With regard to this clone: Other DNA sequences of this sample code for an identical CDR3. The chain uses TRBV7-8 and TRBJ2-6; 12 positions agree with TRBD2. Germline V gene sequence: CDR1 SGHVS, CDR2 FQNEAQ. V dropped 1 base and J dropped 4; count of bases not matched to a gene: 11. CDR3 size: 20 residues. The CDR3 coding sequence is TGTGCCAGCAGCTTAGAATCGTCTAGCGGGGGGGCCGTAGGGGCCAACGTCCTGACTTTC. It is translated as CASSLESSSGGAVGANVLTF.

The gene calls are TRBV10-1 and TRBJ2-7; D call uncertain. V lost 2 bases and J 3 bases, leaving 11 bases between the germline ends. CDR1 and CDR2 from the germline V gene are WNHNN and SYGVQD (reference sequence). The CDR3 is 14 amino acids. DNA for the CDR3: TGCGCCAGCAGTGAGATTCTAAAGTGCTACGAGCAGTACTTC. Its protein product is CASSEILKCYEQYF.

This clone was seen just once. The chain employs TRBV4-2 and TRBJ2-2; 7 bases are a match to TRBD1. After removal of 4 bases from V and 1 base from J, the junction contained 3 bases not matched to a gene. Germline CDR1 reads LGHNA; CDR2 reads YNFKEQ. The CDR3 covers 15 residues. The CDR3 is CASSPRTGNTGELFF. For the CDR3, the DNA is TGTGCCAGCAGCCCACGGACAGGGAACACCGGGGAGCTGTTTTTT.

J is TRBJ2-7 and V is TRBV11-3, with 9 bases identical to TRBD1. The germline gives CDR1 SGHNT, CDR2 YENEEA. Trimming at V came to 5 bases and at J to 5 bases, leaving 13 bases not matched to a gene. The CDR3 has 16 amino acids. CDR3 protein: CASSQRTGQGIDEQYF. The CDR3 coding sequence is TGTGCCAGCAGCCAAAGGACGGGACAGGGTATCGACGAGCAGTACTTC. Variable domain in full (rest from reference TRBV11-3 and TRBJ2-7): EAGVVQSPRYKIIEKKQPVAFWCNPISGHNTLYWYLQNLGQGPELLIRYENEEAVDDSQLPKDRFSAERLKGVDSTLKIQPAELGDSAVYLCASSQRTGQGIDEQYFGPGTRLTVT.

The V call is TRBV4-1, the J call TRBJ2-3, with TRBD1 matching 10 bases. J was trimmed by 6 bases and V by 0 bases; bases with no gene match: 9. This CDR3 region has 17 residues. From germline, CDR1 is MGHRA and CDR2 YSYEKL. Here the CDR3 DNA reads TGCGCCAGCAGCCAAGAATTAGGGACAGGGGCCCGGGATACGCAGTATTTT. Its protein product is CASSQELGTGARDTQYF.

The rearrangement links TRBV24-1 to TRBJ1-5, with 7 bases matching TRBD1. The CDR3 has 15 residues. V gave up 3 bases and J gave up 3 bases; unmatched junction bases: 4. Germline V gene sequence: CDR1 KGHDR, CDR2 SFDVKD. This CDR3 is CATSDGTDSNQPQHF. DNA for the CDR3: TGTGCCACCAGTGATGGGACAGACTCCAATCAGCCCCAGCATTTT.

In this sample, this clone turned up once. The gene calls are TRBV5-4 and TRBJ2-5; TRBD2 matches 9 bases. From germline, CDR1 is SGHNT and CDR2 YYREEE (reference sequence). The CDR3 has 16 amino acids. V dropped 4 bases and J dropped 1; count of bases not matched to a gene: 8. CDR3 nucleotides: TGTGCCAGCAGCACAGCCGCGGGGGGGGGCCAAGAGACCCAGTACTTC. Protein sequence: CASSTAAGGGQETQYF.

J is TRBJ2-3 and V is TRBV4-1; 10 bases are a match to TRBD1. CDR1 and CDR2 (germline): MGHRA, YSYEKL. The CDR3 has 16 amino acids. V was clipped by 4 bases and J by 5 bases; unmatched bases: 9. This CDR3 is CASSLAGTGVQDTQYF. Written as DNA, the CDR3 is TGCGCCAGCAGCCTCGCCGGGACAGGGGTACAAGATACGCAGTATTTT.

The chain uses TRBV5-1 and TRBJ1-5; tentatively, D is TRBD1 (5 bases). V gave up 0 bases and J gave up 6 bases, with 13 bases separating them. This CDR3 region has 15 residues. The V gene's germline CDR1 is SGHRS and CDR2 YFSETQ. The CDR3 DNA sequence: TGCGCCAGCAGCTTGGAAGGGGATCGGAGTCAGCCCCAGCATTTT. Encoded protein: CASSLEGDRSQPQHF.

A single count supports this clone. Written as DNA, the CDR3 is TGTGCCAGCAGTAGTACAGGGGGCAACTATGGCTACACCTTC. Translation gives CASSSTGGNYGYTF. The V and J genes are TRBV2 and TRBJ1-2; 9 positions agree with TRBD1. V gave up 5 bases and J gave up 2 bases; unmatched junction bases: 3. This CDR3 is 14 amino acids long. The germline V gene has CDR1 SNHLY and CDR2 FYNNEI.

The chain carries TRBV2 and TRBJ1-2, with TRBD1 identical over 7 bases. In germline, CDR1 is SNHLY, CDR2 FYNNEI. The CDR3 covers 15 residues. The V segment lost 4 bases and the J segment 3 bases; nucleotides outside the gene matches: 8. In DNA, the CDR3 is TGTGCCAGCAGTGGACAGGGCCTAATGCACTATGGCTACACCTTC. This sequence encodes CASSGQGLMHYGYTF. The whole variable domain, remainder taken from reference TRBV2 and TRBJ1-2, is EPEVTQTPSHQVTQMGQEVILRCVPISNHLYFYWYRQILGQKVEFLVSFYNNEISEKSEIFDDQFSVERPDGSNFTLKIRSTKLEDSAMYFCASSGQGLMHYGYTFGSGTRLTVV.

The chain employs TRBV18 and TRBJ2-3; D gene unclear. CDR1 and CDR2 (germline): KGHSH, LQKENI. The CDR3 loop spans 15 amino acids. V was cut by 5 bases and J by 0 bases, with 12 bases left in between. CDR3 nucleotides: TGTGCCAGCTCATCCGACAAACCTAGCACAGATACGCAGTATTTT. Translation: CASSSDKPSTDTQYF.

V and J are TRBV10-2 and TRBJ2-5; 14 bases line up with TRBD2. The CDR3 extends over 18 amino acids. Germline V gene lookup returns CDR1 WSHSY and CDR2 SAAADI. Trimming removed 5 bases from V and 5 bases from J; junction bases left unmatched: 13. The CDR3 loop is CASSFLLTSGGAGETQYF. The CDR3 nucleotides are TGCGCCAGCAGTTTTCTCCTGACTAGCGGGGGGGCCGGGGAGACCCAGTACTTC.

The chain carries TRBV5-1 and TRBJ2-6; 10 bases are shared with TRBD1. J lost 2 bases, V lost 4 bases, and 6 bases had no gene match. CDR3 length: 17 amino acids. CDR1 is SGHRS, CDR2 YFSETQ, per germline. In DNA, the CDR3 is TGCGCCAGCAGCCACCGGGACAGGGGTACTGGGGCCAACGTCCTGACTTTC. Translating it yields CASSHRDRGTGANVLTF.

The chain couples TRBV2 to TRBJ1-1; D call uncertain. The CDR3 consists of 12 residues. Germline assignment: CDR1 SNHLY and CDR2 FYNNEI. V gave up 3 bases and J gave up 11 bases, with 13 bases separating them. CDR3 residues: CASSDSRGGAFF. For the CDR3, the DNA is TGTGCCAGCAGTGACAGCAGAGGTGGGGCTTTCTTT.

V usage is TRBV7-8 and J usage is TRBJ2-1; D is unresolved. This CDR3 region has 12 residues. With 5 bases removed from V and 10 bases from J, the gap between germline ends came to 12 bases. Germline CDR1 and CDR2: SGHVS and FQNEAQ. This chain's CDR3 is CASSPTRREQFF. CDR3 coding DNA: TGTGCCAGCAGCCCAACTCGCAGGGAGCAGTTCTTC.

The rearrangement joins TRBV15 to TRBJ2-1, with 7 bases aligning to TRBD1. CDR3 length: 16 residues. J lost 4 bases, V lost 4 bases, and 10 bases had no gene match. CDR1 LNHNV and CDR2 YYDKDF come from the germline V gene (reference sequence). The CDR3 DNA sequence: TGTGCCACCAGCAACCCAGGGGGTTCGGGTTACAATGAGCAGTTCTTC. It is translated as CATSNPGGSGYNEQFF.

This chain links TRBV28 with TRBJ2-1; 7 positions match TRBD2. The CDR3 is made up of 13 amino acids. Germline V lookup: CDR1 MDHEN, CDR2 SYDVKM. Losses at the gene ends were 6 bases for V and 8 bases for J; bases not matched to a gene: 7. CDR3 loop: CASRKGGADEQFF. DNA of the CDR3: TGTGCCAGCAGGAAGGGAGGGGCCGATGAGCAGTTCTTC. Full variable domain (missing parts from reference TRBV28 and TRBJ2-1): DVKVTQSSRYLVKRTGEKVFLECVQDMDHENMFWYRQDPGLGLRLIYFSYDVKMKEKGDIPEGYSVSREKKERFSLILESASTNQTSMYLCASRKGGADEQFFGPGTRLTVL.

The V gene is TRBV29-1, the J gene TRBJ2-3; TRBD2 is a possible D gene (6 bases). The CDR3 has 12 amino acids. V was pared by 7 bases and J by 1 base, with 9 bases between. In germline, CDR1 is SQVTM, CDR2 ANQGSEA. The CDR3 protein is CSGGVGTDTQYF. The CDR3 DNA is TGCAGCGGGGGGGTAGGCACAGATACGCAGTATTTT.

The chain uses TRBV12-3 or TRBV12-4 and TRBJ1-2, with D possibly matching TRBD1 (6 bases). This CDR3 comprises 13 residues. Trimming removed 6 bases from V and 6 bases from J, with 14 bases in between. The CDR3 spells CASSDQGKNGYTF. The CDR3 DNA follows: TGTGCCAGCAGCGATCAGGGGAAAAATGGCTACACCTTC.

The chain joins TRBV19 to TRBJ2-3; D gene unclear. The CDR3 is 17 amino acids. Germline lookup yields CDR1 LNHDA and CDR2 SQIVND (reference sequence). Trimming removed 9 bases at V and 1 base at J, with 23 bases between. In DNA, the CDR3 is TGTGCCAGCACTTCCGGGTACCCCCCCCATCGCACAGATACGCAGTATTTT. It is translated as CASTSGYPPHRTDTQYF.

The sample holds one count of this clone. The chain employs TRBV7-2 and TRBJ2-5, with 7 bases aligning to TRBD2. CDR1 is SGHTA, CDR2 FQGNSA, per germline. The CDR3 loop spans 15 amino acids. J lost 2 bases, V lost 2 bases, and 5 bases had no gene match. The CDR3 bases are TGTGCCAGCAGCTTACGACCGGGGGGACAAGAGACCCAGTACTTC. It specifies CASSLRPGGQETQYF.